What follows are 15 T cell receptor beta chains derived from one specimen sequenced in a study of human T cells and chemical hapten exposure. Time point in this sample: patch test 2, 6 weeks after DPC sensitization. Sample treatment: therapeutic diphenylcyclopropenone sensitization with weekly scalp DPC. One entry per CDR3 protein results from TCRdb running MiXCR on the RACE reads. This table has around 99,000 distinct CDR3 sequences, approximately 11% appearing once. The sequenced sample was whole blood, obtained in connection with sensitization to the hapten diphenylcyclopropenone (DPC). Source of these receptors: a man aged 40-49 years with alopecia areata. Some clones in this sample may be carry-over from other donors' samples.

This clonotype was seen only a few times. The J gene is TRBJ2-5, the V gene TRBV10-3; a weak D match, TRBD2 (6 bases). The V gene's germline CDR1 is ENHRY and CDR2 SYGVKD. The CDR3 spans 14 residues. V was trimmed by 0 bases and J by 4 bases, leaving 9 bases between them. CDR3 coding DNA: TGTGCCATCAGTGAGTCGCCCGGGAGAGAGACCCAGTACTTC. Translating gives CAISESPGRETQYF.

The chain joins TRBV7-2 to TRBJ2-1; TRBD1 might be the D (5 bases). The CDR3 is 12 residues long. With 5 bases removed from V and 9 bases from J, the gap between germline ends came to 11 bases. Germline V gene lookup returns CDR1 SGHTA and CDR2 FQGNSA. The CDR3 loop reads CASSHPRAEQFF. The CDR3 DNA sequence: TGTGCCAGCAGCCACCCCAGGGCTGAGCAGTTCTTC.

The chain recombines TRBV30 with TRBJ2-5, with 10 bases identical to TRBD2. Per germline, CDR1 GTSNPN and CDR2 SVGIG (reference sequence). The CDR3 runs 16 residues. The ends lost 3 bases at V and 5 bases at J; junction bases unmatched: 12. The CDR3 region has the DNA TGTGCCTGGAGGCTAGCGGGAGTTGGGTTGGTGGAGACCCAGTACTTC. It is translated as CAWRLAGVGLVETQYF.

At least ten counts were recorded for this clonotype. The J gene is TRBJ1-2, the V gene TRBV28; 7 bases align to TRBD1. Trimming at V came to 3 bases and at J to 5 bases, leaving 3 bases not matched to a gene. This CDR3 comprises 13 residues. CDR1 and CDR2 (germline): MDHEN, SYDVKM. CDR3 in amino acids: CASSFGTEYGYTF. The CDR3 DNA sequence: TGTGCCAGCAGTTTCGGGACAGAATATGGCTACACCTTC.

This clonotype was observed a handful of times. The J gene is TRBJ2-4, the V gene TRBV12-3 or TRBV12-4, with 7 bases identical to TRBD2. Unmatched junction bases numbered 16, after V lost 11 bases and J lost 9 bases. The length of the CDR3 is 14 residues. CDR3 nucleotide sequence: TGTGCCTCCCTTAGTCGAGGCGGGAGCGGCATTCAGTACTTC. Its translation: CASLSRGGSGIQYF.

This clonotype was counted ten times or more. J is TRBJ2-1 and V is TRBV3-1; 8 bases line up with TRBD2. The CDR3 totals 16 residues. Germline values: CDR1 LGHDT, CDR2 YNNKEL (reference sequence). With V trimmed by 0 bases and J by 8 bases, 9 bases remained unmatched. CDR3 sequence (DNA): TGTGCCAGCAGCCAAGACCCGGGAGGGCCGGCGGATGAGCAGTTCTTC. It specifies CASSQDPGGPADEQFF.

This clonotype has just a few counts. The chain has TRBV12-5 and TRBJ2-2; 8 nucleotides agree with TRBD1. V shed 7 bases and J 3 bases; nucleotides not matched to a gene: 10. Germline V gives CDR1 LGHNT, CDR2 FRNRAP. This CDR3 region has 16 residues. The CDR3 is CASDNRAQGDTGELFF. The CDR3 DNA reads as TGTGCTAGTGACAACCGCGCACAGGGGGACACCGGGGAGCTGTTTTTT.

The chain has TRBV28 and TRBJ2-7, with D hard to call. Trimming took off 7 bases at V and 0 bases at J, with 16 bases between the two ends. Germline-derived CDR1 and CDR2 are MDHEN and SYDVKM. The CDR3 covers 15 residues. CDR3 in DNA: TGTGCCAGCACCCCGAGCTCGCTGAGCTCCTACGAGCAGTACGTC. It specifies CASTPSSLSSYEQYV.

This clonotype was seen only a few times. This sequence joins TRBV19 and TRBJ2-7; 12 bases align to TRBD2. This CDR3 is built from 16 residues. The V gene's germline CDR1 is LNHDA and CDR2 SQIVND (reference sequence). V dropped 5 bases and J dropped 4; count of bases not matched to a gene: 9. For the CDR3, the DNA is TGTGCCAGTAGTCCCCGGACTAGCGGGATGAGGTACGAGCAGTACTTC. Protein sequence: CASSPRTSGMRYEQYF.

Remarks on this clonotype: This may be a read error, as it is one base from a much larger clone. The V call is TRBV6-2 or TRBV6-3, the J call TRBJ2-7; 7 nucleotides match TRBD1. Germline V gives CDR1 MNHEY, CDR2 SVGEGT. This CDR3 comprises 13 residues. The CDR3 loop reads CASNPTGNHEHYV. The CDR3 DNA reads TGTGCCAGCAACCCGACAGGGAACCACGAGCATTACGTC.

In its sample, this clonotype was seen a few times. This chain connects TRBV3-1 to TRBJ1-1; unclear D gene. Germline V gene sequence: CDR1 LGHDT, CDR2 YNNKEL (reference sequence). The CDR3 runs to 13 residues. Trimming cost V 4 bases and J 3 bases, with 9 bases left between them. The CDR3 sequence is CASSPERHTEAFF. The CDR3 coding sequence is TGTGCCAGCAGCCCGGAGAGGCACACTGAAGCTTTCTTT.

The gene calls are TRBV6-6 and TRBJ2-2; tentatively, D is TRBD1 (5 bases). Trimming removed 4 bases at V and 1 base at J, with 13 bases between. CDR1 is MNHNY and CDR2 is SVGAGI in the germline V gene (reference sequence). The CDR3 has 16 amino acids. The chain's CDR3 is CASSSIDSKNTGELFF. CDR3 nucleotide sequence: TGTGCCAGCAGTTCAATCGACAGTAAGAACACCGGGGAGCTGTTTTTT.

The V call is TRBV29-1, the J call TRBJ2-3; the D is unclear. The germline V and J ends were trimmed by 6 bases and 2 bases, with 6 bases remaining between them. Germline V lookup: CDR1 SQVTM, CDR2 ANQGSEA. The CDR3 has 11 residues. CDR3 sequence: CSVTYTDTQYF. CDR3 in DNA: TGCAGCGTCACCTACACAGATACGCAGTATTTT.

The V call is TRBV20-1, the J call TRBJ1-2; perhaps TRBD1 as D (6 bases). V was cut by 0 bases and J by 7 bases, with 24 bases left in between. Germline V gives CDR1 DFQATT, CDR2 SNEGSKA (reference sequence). The length of the CDR3 is 17 residues. CDR3 sequence reads: CSARDWGQASEVTGYTF. The CDR3 coding sequence is TGCAGTGCTAGAGATTGGGGGCAGGCGTCTGAGGTGACTGGCTACACCTTC.

Only a few counts were recorded for this clonotype. The chain recombines TRBV6-2 or TRBV6-3 with TRBJ2-3, with D maybe TRBD2 (6 bases). V was pared by 8 bases and J by 4 bases, with 10 bases between. Germline CDR1 and CDR2: MNHEY and SVGEGT. This CDR3 has 12 residues. The CDR3 is CASGGGADTQYF. The DNA for the CDR3 is TGTGCCAGCGGCGGAGGGGCAGATACGCAGTATTTT.